This T cell receptor beta chain was obtained from a study of control samples from healthy donors and cancer patients. Per the germline V gene, CDR1 is SGHAT and CDR2 is FQNNGV. This CDR3 is built from 14 residues. V was trimmed by 0 bases and J by 5 bases, leaving 10 bases between them. TCRdb keeps only in-frame clones here, not all; method: immunoSEQ multiplex PCR. The sample has approximately 150,000 clones; around 92% are singletons. The origin of this receptor is a man in his thirties or forties in good health. The genes are TRBV11-2 and TRBJ2-5; no reliable D call. Source material: blood. CDR3 sequence reads: CASSLDFYRETQYF. The CDR3 coding sequence is TGTGCCAGCAGCTTAGATTTCTATCGGGAGACCCAGTACTTC.